The table lists the clone carrying this TCR beta chain with a few counts. What it recognizes is unknown. These data originate in a study of beta chain features in type 1 diabetes. CDR1 is MNHEY, CDR2 SMNVEV, per germline (reference sequence). The CDR3 length is 13 residues. V gave up 3 bases and J gave up 4 bases, with 9 bases separating them. The study reverse transcribed the entire isolated RNA, so it sequenced expressed TCRB transcripts. TCRdb's table, derived via immunoSEQ multiplex PCR, lists solely in-frame clones and lacks some. The data contain roughly 290,000 clones, over 12% of them seen just once; the ten biggest clones take up less than 0.02%. Findings and caveats of the study: For Type 1 diabetes patients, all four CD4+ subsets carried TCRB CDR3s that were moderately but significantly shorter.

The V and J genes are TRBV27 and TRBJ1-2; D perhaps matches TRBD1 (5 bases). The sample consisted of naive CD4+ T cells from blood. The TCR comes from a man between 18 and 29 years old with type 1 diabetes. CDR3 loop: CASSFREGYGYTF. In DNA, the CDR3 is TGTGCCAGCAGTTTCAGGGAGGGCTATGGCTACACCTTC.